The present entry profiles one T cell receptor beta chain with its context. This table comes from immunoSEQ multiplex PCR, and its TCRdb copy is limited to in-frame clones, with some not included. Found here are roughly 50,000 clones, 85% to 95% of them singletons; the top ten hold about 1.5%. This entry comes from a study of cytomegalovirus exposure and HLA in healthy donors. Trimming pared 3 bases from V and 9 bases from J, leaving 18 bases between. CDR1 and CDR2 from the germline V gene are SNHLY and FYNNEI. CDR3 length: 14 residues. The chain has TRBV2 and TRBJ2-7; D perhaps matches TRBD1 (6 bases). The sample taken for sequencing was PBMCs. The receptor's source is a woman aged 18-29 years in good health and CMV-seropositive. The CDR3 loop reads CASSDYSRTTGQYF. The CDR3 DNA sequence: TGTGCCAGCAGTGATTACAGCAGGACGACAGGGCAGTACTTC.